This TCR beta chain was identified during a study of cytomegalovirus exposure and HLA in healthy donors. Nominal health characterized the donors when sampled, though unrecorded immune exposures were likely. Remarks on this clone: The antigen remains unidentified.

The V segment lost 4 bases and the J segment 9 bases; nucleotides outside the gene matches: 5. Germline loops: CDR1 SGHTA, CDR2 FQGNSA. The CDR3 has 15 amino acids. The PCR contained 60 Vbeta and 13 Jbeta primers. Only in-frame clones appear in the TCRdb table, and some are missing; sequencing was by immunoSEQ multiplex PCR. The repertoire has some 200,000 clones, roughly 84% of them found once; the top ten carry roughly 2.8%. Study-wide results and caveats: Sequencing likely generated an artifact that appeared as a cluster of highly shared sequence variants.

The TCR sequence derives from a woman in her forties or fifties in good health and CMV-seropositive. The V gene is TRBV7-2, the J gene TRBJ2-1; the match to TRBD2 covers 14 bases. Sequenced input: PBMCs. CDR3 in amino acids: CASSSGLAGGSEQFF. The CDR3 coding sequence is TGTGCCAGCAGCTCCGGACTAGCGGGAGGTAGTGAGCAGTTCTTC.